The 18 T cell receptor beta chains below all came from one sample that was sequenced in a study of T cells in Graves' hyperthyroidism and ophthalmopathy. TCR beta CDR3 sequences were amplified from RNA transcripts. First-round RT-PCR of the TCR CDR3 relied on the HTBI primer set. TCRdb independently ran MiXCR on the multiplex PCR reads; one entry per CDR3 protein. The sample includes roughly 570,000 distinct CDR3 sequences, approximately 44% of them seen just once. Sequenced: peripheral blood or thyroid tissue (not recorded which). These receptors originate from a woman aged 18-29 years with Graves' hyperthyroidism.

The rearrangement joins TRBV15 to TRBJ1-3, with TRBD1 identical over 10 bases. The CDR3 covers 16 residues. Germline CDR1 reads LNHNV; CDR2 reads YYDKDF (reference sequence). The J segment lost 2 bases and the V segment lost 0 bases, leaving 1 base of the junction unmatched. The CDR3 loop is CATSRDGQGAGNTIYF. CDR3 nucleotide sequence: TGTGCCACCAGCAGAGACGGACAGGGGGCTGGAAACACCATATATTTT.

Ten or more counts support this clonotype. The J gene is TRBJ1-4, the V gene TRBV10-3; maybe TRBD1 (6 bases). CDR3 length: 15 residues. Germline CDR1 ENHRY, CDR2 SYGVKD. Trimming stripped 3 bases from V and 2 bases from J, with 10 bases between. The CDR3 is CAISDVGGTNEKLFF. In DNA form, the CDR3 reads TGTGCCATCAGTGACGTCGGGGGCACTAATGAAAAACTGTTTTTT.

This clonotype was counted once. This chain uses TRBV29-1 with TRBJ2-5; no reliable D call. CDR1 is SQVTM and CDR2 is ANQGSEA in the germline V gene. This CDR3 has 13 residues. V gave up 3 bases and J gave up 0 bases, with 8 bases separating them. The CDR3 here is CSVDVRNQETQYF. CDR3 in DNA: TGCAGCGTTGATGTCAGGAACCAAGAGACCCAGTACTTC. The whole variable domain, remainder taken from reference TRBV29-1 and TRBJ2-5, is SAVISQKPSRDICQRGTSLTIQCQVDSQVTMMFWYRQQPGQSLTLIATANQGSEATYESGFVIDKFPISRPNLTFSTLTVSNMSPEDSSIYLCSVDVRNQETQYFGPGTRLLVL.

V gene TRBV7-6 combines with J gene TRBJ1-2, with D perhaps matching TRBD1 (6 bases). This CDR3 is 13 amino acids long. The V gene lost 5 bases and the J gene lost 5 bases, with 12 bases spanning the gap. The germline V gene has CDR1 SGHVS and CDR2 FNYEAQ. In nucleotides, the CDR3 is TGTGCCAGCAGCAGGGGGGACGAGTATGGCTACACCTTC. This codes for CASSRGDEYGYTF.

This clonotype appeared a single time. The chain couples TRBV4-3 to TRBJ1-2; D is perhaps TRBD1 (6 bases). V lost 0 bases and J lost 8, with 16 bases in between. CDR1 and CDR2 (germline): LGHNA, YSLEER. CDR3 size: 15 residues. CDR3 in DNA: TGCGCCAGCAGCCAAGATGGGGCAGGGGACCGGGGCTACACCTTC. Amino acid sequence: CASSQDGAGDRGYTF.

The V and J genes are TRBV30 and TRBJ1-4; tentatively, D is TRBD1 (5 bases). The CDR3 contains 12 residues. V was pared by 4 bases and J by 5 bases, with 8 bases between. The germline CDR1 and CDR2 sequences are GTSNPN and SVGIG (reference sequence). The CDR3, as DNA: TGTGCCTGGACCAGGACAAATGAAAAACTGTTTTTT. Its protein is CAWTRTNEKLFF.

The chain carries TRBV7-2 and TRBJ1-2, with unresolved D. V lost 1 base to trimming and J lost 9 bases, with 3 bases between them. CDR1 is SGHTA and CDR2 is FQGNSA in the germline V gene. This CDR3 is built from 10 residues. CDR3 DNA sequence: TGTGCCAGCAGCTTAGATAGCTACACCTTC. Residues: CASSLDSYTF.

This chain connects TRBV5-1 to TRBJ1-1; 7 nucleotides line up with TRBD1. CDR1 and CDR2 (germline): SGHRS, YFSETQ. V trimming: 0 bases; J trimming: 7 bases; junction bases outside the gene matches: 6. This CDR3 spans 14 amino acids. The CDR3 nucleotides are TGCGCCAGCAGCTTGGCCGGGACAGTTGGTGAAGCTTTCTTT. As protein: CASSLAGTVGEAFF.

Regarding this clonotype: Given a much more abundant clone one base away, this may be a read error. The chain carries TRBV11-1 and TRBJ2-7; a possible D gene is TRBD2 (6 bases). The CDR3 spans 16 residues. Germline V lookup: CDR1 SGHAT, CDR2 FQDESV (reference sequence). V was trimmed by 6 bases and J by 2 bases, leaving 20 bases between them. CDR3 nucleotides: TGTGCCAGCAGTACCGCCTCTAGCGCATCCGCCTACGAGCAGTACTTC. It translates to CASSTASSASAYEQYF.

The chain recombines TRBV7-9 with TRBJ2-7; the D gene is possibly TRBD1 (5 bases). Trimming shortened V by 1 base and J by 7 bases, and 8 bases separated the two germline ends. Looked up from germline, CDR1 is SEHNR and CDR2 is FQNEAQ (reference sequence). The length of the CDR3 is 12 residues. Here the CDR3 reads CASSLETVEQYF. As DNA, the CDR3 is TGTGCCAGCAGCTTAGAGACAGTGGAGCAGTACTTC.

This clonotype was seen at least ten times. The chain has TRBV14 and TRBJ2-7; no clear D gene. The CDR3 runs 14 residues. The germline V gene has CDR1 SGHDN and CDR2 FVKESK. The V gene lost 4 bases and the J gene lost 2 bases, with 12 bases spanning the gap. DNA of the CDR3: TGTGCCAGCAGCCGTTCGAGGCAGACCTACGAGCAGTACTTC. This sequence encodes CASSRSRQTYEQYF.

The chain is built from TRBV7-8 and TRBJ1-2; tentative D call: TRBD1 (6 bases). The CDR3 spans 15 residues. CDR1 and CDR2 from the germline V gene are SGHVS and FQNEAQ. V shed 5 bases and J shed 4 bases, with 17 bases lying between them. The CDR3 here is CASSLNREGIYGYTF. CDR3 sequence (DNA): TGTGCCAGCAGCCTAAACAGGGAGGGAATCTATGGCTACACCTTC.

At least ten counts were recorded for this clonotype. The rearrangement uses TRBV29-1 and TRBJ2-7; the match to TRBD2 covers 8 bases. The CDR3 contains 13 residues. Germline V CDR1 and CDR2: SQVTM, ANQGSEA. Trimming removed 2 bases from V and 3 bases from J; junction bases left unmatched: 3. The DNA for the CDR3 is TGCAGCGTTGAAAGTACTAGCGGCTACGAGCAGTACTTC. It yields the protein CSVESTSGYEQYF.

This CDR3 is CASSQRGGVGETQYF. In nucleotides, the CDR3 is TGTGCCAGCAGCCAAAGGGGGGGAGTCGGTGAGACCCAGTACTTC. The chain recombines TRBV7-9 with TRBJ2-5, with D perhaps matching TRBD2 (7 bases). CDR1 and CDR2 from the germline V gene are SEHNR and FQNEAQ (reference sequence). V was clipped by 5 bases and J by 5 bases, with 18 bases between them. The CDR3 loop spans 15 amino acids.

This clonotype has ten or more counts. The genes are TRBV12-3 or TRBV12-4 and TRBJ1-1; 8 bases fit TRBD1. Germline trimming cut 4 bases from V and 5 bases from J; bases unmatched to any gene: 6. The CDR3 is 14 residues long. The CDR3 sequence is CASSSGQGFTEAFF. In DNA form, the CDR3 reads TGTGCCAGCAGTTCCGGACAGGGATTTACTGAAGCTTTCTTT.

The sample holds one count of this clonotype. V is TRBV9 and J is TRBJ1-4; D unresolved. This CDR3 is built from 16 residues. V was cut by 4 bases and J by 6 bases, with 19 bases left in between. The germline V gene has CDR1 SGDLS and CDR2 YYNGEE. DNA for the CDR3: TGTGCCAGCAGCCACACGGATAACGTCGCCGATGAAAAACTGTTTTTT. It yields the protein CASSHTDNVADEKLFF.

This clonotype has ten or more counts. The V and J genes are TRBV5-1 and TRBJ1-2, with D perhaps TRBD1 (6 bases). Trimming removed 4 bases at V and 0 bases at J, with 10 bases between. CDR3 length: 14 amino acids. CDR1 and CDR2 (germline): SGHRS, YFSETQ. CDR3 sequence reads: CASSTGGTNYGYTF. DNA of the CDR3: TGCGCCAGCAGCACGGGGGGCACTAACTATGGCTACACCTTC.

This clonotype has a handful of counts. V gene TRBV10-3 combines with J gene TRBJ1-5; 7 bases align to TRBD1. Trimming removed 9 bases from V and 3 bases from J; junction bases left unmatched: 5. There are 13 residues in the CDR3. Germline V CDR1 and CDR2: ENHRY, SYGVKD. CDR3 coding DNA: TGTGCCATTACAGGGGACCTCAATCAGCCCCAGCATTTT. This codes for CAITGDLNQPQHF.